A selection of T cell receptor beta chains follows, all from one sample in a study of T cell responses to AZD1222 COVID-19 vaccine. This table comes from immunoSEQ multiplex PCR, and its TCRdb copy is limited to in-frame clones, with some not included. The table records 180,000 or so clones, 90% to 95% of them present only once. This specimen consisted of peripheral blood, obtained 28 days after the second AZD1222 dose. These receptors came from an adult who received the AZD1222 COVID-19 vaccine. Each CDR3 is given with its conserved first and last residue.

TRBV9	TRBJ2-7	CASSTRDREGSEQYF
TRBV14	TRBJ1-6	CASSQVIENSPLHF
TRBV2	TRBJ1-1	CASSDGVRSEAFF
TRBV5-4	TRBJ1-2	CASSSGGHGYTF
TRBV6-5	TRBJ2-7	CASSPGTSAAYEQYF
TRBV10-3	TRBJ1-5	CAISESPTRTGLNQPQHF
TRBV4-1	TRBJ2-1	CASSQDPGLASNEQFF
TRBV27	TRBJ1-2	CASSFSGQGVYFGYTF
TRBV28	TRBJ1-2	CASSRAGGASGYTF
TRBV4-2	TRBJ2-1	CASRAGLAGNGNEQFF
TRBV7-2	TRBJ2-1	CASSLANWDEQFF
TRBV4-3	TRBJ2-1	CASSLSRAKYNEQFF
TRBV7-3	TRBJ1-1	CASSLTSRQGQFF
TRBV6-2/TRBV6-3	TRBJ2-1	CASSYSYGTSWYNEQFF
TRBV27	TRBJ1-3	CASSFRGSGNTIYF
TRBV27	TRBJ1-4	CASSLLPLGEKLFF
TRBV7-2	TRBJ2-7	CASSSLRDTPYEQYF
TRBV6-2/TRBV6-3	TRBJ2-3	CASSYRTTSGSDTQYF
TRBV10-3	TRBJ1-2	CAISDPGRDYGYTF
TRBV11-2	TRBJ2-3	CASSLDRGSTDTQYF
TRBV10-3	TRBJ1-1	CAIRRNTEAFF
TRBV6-5	TRBJ2-1	CASSPGPYNEQFF
TRBV19	TRBJ2-1	CASSIAAEQFF
TRBV2	TRBJ1-5	CASTTGGRGNQPQHF
TRBV19	TRBJ2-7	CASSILGNYEQYF
TRBV29-1	TRBJ1-2	CSPYGGVGTDTALF
TRBV4-1	TRBJ2-7	CASSPSEYAYEQYF
TRBV7-8	TRBJ1-3	CASSSTQFSGNTIYF
TRBV5-1	TRBJ1-3	CASSPGTVSGNTIYF
TRBV7-2	TRBJ1-5	CASSLGINQPQHF
TRBV2	TRBJ1-1	CASRVQTASMNTEAFF
TRBV27	TRBJ2-3	CASKTGLALDTQYF
TRBV5-1	TRBJ2-4	CASSLVGTAKNIQYF
TRBV5-1	TRBJ2-1	CASSFHSGRGGLAVYNEQFF
TRBV6-4	TRBJ1-2	CASSDDGAGGYGYTF
TRBV7-9	TRBJ1-6	CASSRDRENSPLHF
TRBV2	TRBJ1-4	CASSSPREGGEKKLFF
TRBV5-1	TRBJ1-6	CASSLVGTRSPLHF
TRBV7-9	TRBJ1-1	CASSPPSDTEAFF
TRBV3-1/TRBV3-2	TRBJ2-3	CASSQSAGGTDTQYF
TRBV7-9	TRBJ2-7	CASSSTEFTYEQYF
TRBV5-1	TRBJ2-3	CASSLGQAGDTQYF
TRBV7-2	TRBJ1-4	CASSINRVGEKLFF
TRBV3-1/TRBV3-2	TRBJ1-2	CASSLKQGAIANYGYTF
TRBV27	TRBJ2-7	CASSLSIGDYEQYF
TRBV27	TRBJ2-5	CASSFRPGGGETQYF
TRBV29-1	TRBJ2-3	CSVEDLGGVTDTQYF
TRBV11-2	TRBJ2-1	CASSLSGNEQAPGVF
TRBV6-5	TRBJ1-6	CASSYKVDLSNSPLHF
TRBV19	TRBJ1-5	CASSPMDYNNQPQHF
TRBV2	TRBJ1-4	CASSEPVDNANEKLFF
TRBV3-1/TRBV3-2	TRBJ1-2	CASSQEPTDNYGYTF
TRBV28	TRBJ1-1	CASSATSGQGRRTEAFF
TRBV2	TRBJ1-2	CASSPDRVGGYTF
TRBV19	TRBJ2-1	CASSTKGRASYNEQFF
TRBV5-4	TRBJ1-2	CASSLAGQGYTNYGYTF
TRBV18	TRBJ1-5	CASSTQGQPQHF